This T cell receptor beta chain was documented in a study of cytomegalovirus exposure and HLA in healthy donors. Overall study results and limits: Data from an earlier analysis indicated that most TCR beta V segments were productive either about 90% or about 30% of the time. TCR beta V- and J-gene trimming was later associated with a missense DCLRE1C variant.

With respect to this clone: The antigen remains undetermined.

PCR amplification relied on 60 Vbeta primers (plus 13 Jbeta primers). Assay used: immunoSEQ multiplex PCR; TCRdb lists only in-frame clones, some missing. The sample carries fewer than 150,000 clones, about three quarters recorded once. CDR3 size: 14 residues. Trimming removed 0 bases from V and 2 bases from J, with 8 bases in between. Germline loops: CDR1 MNHEY, CDR2 SVGAGI. The V call is TRBV6-5, the J call TRBJ2-7, with a possible D match to TRBD1 (5 bases). The TCR was taken from a man aged 18 to 35 in good health and CMV-seronegative. Material: PBMCs. CDR3 DNA: TGTGCCAGCAGTTACTCTCAGGGCCCCTACGAGCAGTACTTC. It yields the protein CASSYSQGPYEQYF.